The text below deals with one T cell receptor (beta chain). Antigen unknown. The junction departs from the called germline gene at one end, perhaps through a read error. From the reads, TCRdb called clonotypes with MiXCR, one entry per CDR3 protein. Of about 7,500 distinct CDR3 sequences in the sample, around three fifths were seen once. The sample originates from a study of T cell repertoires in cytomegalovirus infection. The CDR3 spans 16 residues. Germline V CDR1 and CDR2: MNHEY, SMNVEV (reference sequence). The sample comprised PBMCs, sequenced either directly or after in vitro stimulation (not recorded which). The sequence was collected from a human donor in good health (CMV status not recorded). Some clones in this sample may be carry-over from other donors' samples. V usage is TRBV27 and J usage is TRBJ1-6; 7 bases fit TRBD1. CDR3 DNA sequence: TGTGAACGCAGTCCTCCGGGACAGTCGTATAATTCACCCATCCACTTT. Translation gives CERSPPGQSYNSPIHF.